What follows are 18 T cell receptor beta chains derived from one specimen sequenced in a study of shared clonotypes between healthy human individuals. Sequencing used immunoSEQ multiplex PCR; TCRdb keeps in-frame clones, though not all of them. The sample has around 500,000 clones; around 73% are singletons. The sample comprised PBMCs. The receptors shown here come from a woman in her forties in good health. Some clones in this sample may be carry-over from other donors' samples.

In DNA, the CDR3 is TGTGCCAGCAGTTACAAGCGAATTCCCTACAATGAGCAGTTCTTC. Its protein product is CASSYKRIPYNEQFF. The chain employs TRBV6-6 and TRBJ2-1, with D hard to call. Per germline, CDR1 MNHNY and CDR2 SVGAGI (reference sequence). The CDR3 contains 15 residues. V was pared by 2 bases and J by 2 bases, with 10 bases between.

The chain employs TRBV19 and TRBJ1-5; maybe TRBD1 (5 bases). Germline V lookup: CDR1 LNHDA, CDR2 SQIVND (reference sequence). This CDR3 contains 13 residues. Trimming left V 8 bases short and J 6 bases short, with 14 bases between. In nucleotides, the CDR3 is TGTGCCAGTGTCCGGGACTTAGGTCAGCCCCAGCATTTT. Protein product: CASVRDLGQPQHF.

For this clone: A much larger clone differs from this one at a single base, so this may be a read error. In DNA form, the CDR3 reads TGTTCCTGGAGTGTACAAGCGGAGCAGTACTTC. Protein sequence: CSWSVQAEQYF. The V call is TRBV30, the J call TRBJ2-7; D unresolved. Germline CDR1 reads GTSNPN; CDR2 reads SVGIG (reference sequence). The CDR3 runs to 11 residues.

This chain joins TRBV9 and TRBJ2-5, with 7 bases that match TRBD1. Germline V CDR1 and CDR2: SGDLS, YYNGEE. The CDR3 runs 15 residues. The trim removed 2 bases at V and 1 base at J, leaving 5 bases unmatched. This CDR3 reads CASSVTGLGQETQYF. The CDR3 DNA sequence: TGTGCCAGCAGCGTGACAGGGTTGGGCCAAGAGACCCAGTACTTC.

The chain combines TRBV30 with TRBJ2-1; TRBD2 might be the D (5 bases). The CDR3 is made up of 15 amino acids. The V and J ends lost 4 bases and 0 bases respectively, with 13 bases between them. Germline CDR1 is GTSNPN and CDR2 is SVGIG (reference sequence). The CDR3 here is CAWTEEAVSYNEQFF. The CDR3 DNA follows: TGTGCCTGGACAGAAGAAGCGGTCTCCTACAATGAGCAGTTCTTC.

The V gene is TRBV7-6, the J gene TRBJ2-2; D gene uncertain. The CDR3 runs to 11 residues. Looked up from germline, CDR1 is SGHVS and CDR2 is FNYEAQ. With 5 bases removed from V and 6 bases from J, the gap between germline ends came to 4 bases. The CDR3 is CASSPPGELFF. The CDR3, as DNA: TGTGCCAGCAGCCCCCCCGGGGAGCTGTTTTTT.

In its sample, this clone was seen a few times. The V and J genes are TRBV29-1 and TRBJ2-7; TRBD1 matches 8 bases. This CDR3 contains 13 residues. The germline CDR1 and CDR2 sequences are SQVTM and ANQGSEA. The junction had 10 bases not matched to a gene; V was cut back by 7 bases and J by 5 bases. The CDR3 loop is CSAMTGETDEQYF. CDR3 bases: TGCAGCGCCATGACAGGGGAGACTGACGAGCAGTACTTC.

This clone has just a few counts. V usage is TRBV5-1 and J usage is TRBJ2-2; 8 bases line up with TRBD1. Germline CDR1 is SGHRS and CDR2 is YFSETQ. The CDR3 runs 15 residues. Losses at the gene ends were 0 bases for V and 6 bases for J; bases not matched to a gene: 4. DNA of the CDR3: TGCGCCAGCAGCTTGGCGACAGGGGCTTCCGGGGAGCTGTTTTTT. Translation gives CASSLATGASGELFF. The whole variable domain, filled in from reference TRBV5-1 and TRBJ2-2, reads KAGVTQTPRYLIKTRGQQVTLSCSPISGHRSVSWYQQTPGQGLQFLFEYFSETQRNKGNFPGRFSGRQFSNSRSEMNVSTLELGDSALYLCASSLATGASGELFFGEGSRLTVL.

The J gene is TRBJ2-7, the V gene TRBV2, with D possibly being TRBD2 (5 bases). This CDR3 is 14 amino acids long. Trimming removed 7 bases from V and 2 bases from J, with 15 bases in between. From germline, CDR1 is SNHLY and CDR2 FYNNEI. Here the CDR3 reads CASNGGVGPYEQYF. CDR3 nucleotide sequence: TGTGCCAGCAACGGAGGAGTAGGGCCCTACGAGCAGTACTTC.

This chain joins TRBV7-9 and TRBJ2-1, with D possibly being TRBD1 (5 bases). Trimming left V 3 bases short and J 1 base short, with 13 bases between. Germline loops: CDR1 SEHNR, CDR2 FQNEAQ (reference sequence). The CDR3 has 16 residues. Here the CDR3 reads CASSLNRQNSYNEQFF. The CDR3 bases are TGTGCCAGCAGCTTGAACCGACAGAATTCCTACAATGAGCAGTTCTTC.

The table lists this clone with many counts. J is TRBJ2-1 and V is TRBV5-4; the match to TRBD2 covers 8 bases. The CDR3 length is 15 residues. The germline V gene encodes CDR1 SGHNT and CDR2 YYREEE (reference sequence). The trim removed 2 bases at V and 5 bases at J, leaving 6 bases unmatched. CDR3 loop: CASSFGLASNNEQFF. Here the CDR3 DNA reads TGTGCCAGCAGCTTCGGACTAGCCTCAAACAATGAGCAGTTCTTC.

The rearrangement joins TRBV7-9 to TRBJ1-1, with no clear D. CDR1 and CDR2 (germline): SEHNR, FQNEAQ (reference sequence). V lost 1 base, J lost 1 base, and 10 bases lay in between. This CDR3 spans 15 amino acids. The CDR3 coding sequence is TGTGCCAGCAGCTTAGGGGCGGCGGGGAACACTGAAGCTTTCTTT. Residues: CASSLGAAGNTEAFF.

The chain combines TRBV11-2 with TRBJ2-1; 13 nucleotides align to TRBD2. Germline values: CDR1 SGHAT, CDR2 FQNNGV. Trimming at V came to 5 bases and at J to 9 bases, leaving 10 bases not matched to a gene. CDR3 length: 16 residues. The CDR3 sequence is CASSLTSGRALREQFF. The CDR3, as DNA: TGTGCCAGCAGCCTAACTAGCGGGAGGGCCCTTCGTGAGCAGTTCTTC.

This chain connects TRBV2 to TRBJ1-5, with TRBD1 matching over 7 bases. The V gene end was trimmed by 6 bases and the J gene end by 0 bases; junction bases not matched to a gene: 11. Germline lookup yields CDR1 SNHLY and CDR2 FYNNEI. The CDR3 is 17 residues long. CDR3 amino acids: CASSPRGLIFSNQPQHF. The CDR3 bases are TGTGCCAGCAGCCCGAGGGGGCTGATCTTTAGCAATCAGCCCCAGCATTTT.

This rearrangement joins TRBV4-2 to TRBJ2-3; D is unclear. The CDR3 covers 16 residues. Germline V gene data show CDR1 as LGHNA and CDR2 as YNFKEQ. V dropped 1 base and J dropped 0 bases, with 11 bases sitting between them. The DNA for the CDR3 is TGTGCCAGCAGCCAAGTTGTTGCAGCTAGCACAGATACGCAGTATTTT. As protein: CASSQVVAASTDTQYF.

The chain joins TRBV4-3 to TRBJ1-2; D not certain. The CDR3 runs 16 residues. The germline V gene encodes CDR1 LGHNA and CDR2 YSLEER. V was cut by 1 base and J by 5 bases, with 17 bases left in between. The CDR3 loop reads CASSQVLVGVSYGYTF. The DNA of the CDR3 is TGCGCCAGCAGCCAAGTTCTGGTCGGGGTAAGTTATGGCTACACCTTC.

This clone has more than one count but fewer than ten. For the CDR3, the DNA is TGTGCCTGGAGTGTAGACTTGCCCATGAACACTGAAGCTTTCTTT. It is translated as CAWSVDLPMNTEAFF. This chain connects TRBV30 to TRBJ1-1; D gene ambiguous. Germline V gene sequence: CDR1 GTSNPN, CDR2 SVGIG (reference sequence). The V end lost 0 bases, the J end lost 0 bases, and 11 bases lay between the germline ends. The CDR3 contains 15 residues.

In this sample, this clone turned up a few times. The chain employs TRBV9 and TRBJ1-4; TRBD1 aligns across 9 bases. CDR1 SGDLS and CDR2 YYNGEE come from the germline V gene. This CDR3 region has 17 residues. The junction had 11 bases not matched to a gene; V was cut back by 2 bases and J by 6 bases. The CDR3 sequence is CASSVGSGQGDYEKLFF. The CDR3 bases are TGTGCCAGCAGCGTGGGCTCGGGACAGGGAGATTATGAAAAACTGTTTTTT.